This TCR beta chain was sequenced during a study of blood T cells in healthy people across ages. Study-wide findings and caveats: With age, beta diversity per million T cells declined roughly linearly, significantly by 30 to 40. Diversity figures derived from one million T cells were judged to underestimate the true value.

Next came a second PCR, run for about 7 to 12 cycles, which used a sample-barcoded 5' primer along with a J-beta primer mix. Through a template-switch adaptor with 12 random nucleotides, each cDNA molecule received a tag. TCRdb re-derived calls from the 5' RACE reads in MiXCR, one entry per CDR3 protein. The sample carries about 1.5 million distinct CDR3 sequences, around 39% recorded once. About this clonotype itself: What it recognizes is unknown.

Per the germline V gene, CDR1 is MNHEY and CDR2 is SVGAGI. Trimming stripped 0 bases from V and 5 bases from J, with 16 bases between. The CDR3 contains 16 residues. The receptor comes from a woman aged 18-29 years in good health. The V gene is TRBV6-5, the J gene TRBJ1-1; D remains ambiguous. The sequenced sample was blood. CDR3 amino acids: CASSYSRSDPRTEAFF. CDR3 in DNA: TGTGCCAGCAGTTACTCGAGGTCTGACCCGAGGACTGAAGCTTTCTTT.